Listed below are T cell receptor beta chains from one sample, sequenced in a study of blood T cell repertoires in COVID-19. Repertoires were generated with immunoSEQ multiplex PCR, while TCRdb's copy carries only in-frame clones and drops some. Of under 100,000 clones detected, around 83% appear once; the ten largest clones hold over 15%. The source material was peripheral blood. Receptors originate from an older woman with acute or convalescent COVID-19. Each CDR3 is given without its conserved first and last residue. D genes are given only for firm matches.

v_call: TRBV5-4; d_call: TRBD1; cdr3_aa: ASSATQGVSYEQY
v_call: TRBV6-2/TRBV6-3; d_call: .; cdr3_aa: ASSFESRGTDTQY
v_call: TRBV7-6; d_call: TRBD1; cdr3_aa: ASSLGQGDPNSPLH
v_call: TRBV4-3; d_call: TRBD1; cdr3_aa: ASSQDSGTGSDGYT
v_call: TRBV11-3; d_call: .; cdr3_aa: ASSRETGRYEQY
v_call: TRBV12-5; d_call: .; cdr3_aa: ASGTRVGGNTEAF
v_call: TRBV5-4; d_call: .; cdr3_aa: ASSLTSGWFTEAF
v_call: TRBV7-2; d_call: .; cdr3_aa: ASNGGLSGTQY
v_call: TRBV7-2; d_call: .; cdr3_aa: ASSLVFTGTEAF
v_call: TRBV10-3; d_call: TRBD2; cdr3_aa: AISENLAGGDTQY
v_call: TRBV5-6; d_call: TRBD1; cdr3_aa: ASRRGQGVEQY
v_call: TRBV5-4; d_call: TRBD2; cdr3_aa: ASSFPSGGGETQY
v_call: TRBV5-4; d_call: TRBD2; cdr3_aa: ASSRTPSGRADEQF
v_call: TRBV11-3; d_call: TRBD1; cdr3_aa: ASSQDRGGTEAF
v_call: TRBV2; d_call: TRBD2; cdr3_aa: ASSESGGLIDTQY
v_call: TRBV5-1; d_call: TRBD2; cdr3_aa: ASSLGWLAGDEQY
v_call: TRBV5-1; d_call: .; cdr3_aa: TSSSSGQETQY